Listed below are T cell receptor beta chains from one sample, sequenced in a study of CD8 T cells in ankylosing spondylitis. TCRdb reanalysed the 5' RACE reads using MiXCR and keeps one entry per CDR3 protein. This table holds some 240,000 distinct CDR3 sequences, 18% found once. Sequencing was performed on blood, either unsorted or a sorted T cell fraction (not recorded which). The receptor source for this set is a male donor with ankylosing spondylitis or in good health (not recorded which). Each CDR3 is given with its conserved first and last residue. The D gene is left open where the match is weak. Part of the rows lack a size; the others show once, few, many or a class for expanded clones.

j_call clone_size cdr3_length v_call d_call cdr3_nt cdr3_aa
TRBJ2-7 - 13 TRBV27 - TGTGCCAGCAGTTTAGCGGGGACTTTATGGCAGTACTTC CASSLAGTLWQYF
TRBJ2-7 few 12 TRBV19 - TGTGCCACTCTCTCCCAGGGATACGAGCAGTACTTC CATLSQGYEQYF
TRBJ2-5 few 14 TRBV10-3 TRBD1 TGTGCCATCAGTGAATCCGGGACAGGGGTGTCCCAGTACTTC CAISESGTGVSQYF
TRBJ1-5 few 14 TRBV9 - TGTGCCAGCAGCGTAGCTGAACATTTTGAGCCCCAGCATTTT CASSVAEHFEPQHF
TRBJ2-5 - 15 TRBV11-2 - TGTGCCAGCAGCTTTATTGGCAGCATGAGAGAGACCCAGTACTTC CASSFIGSMRETQYF
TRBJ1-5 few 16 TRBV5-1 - TGCGCCAGCAGCTTGGGGGATTTCAATAGCAATCAGCCCCAGCATTTT CASSLGDFNSNQPQHF
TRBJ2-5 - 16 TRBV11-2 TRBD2 TGTGCCAGCAGCTTGGTAACTAGCGGGGACCAAGAGACCCAGTACTTC CASSLVTSGDQETQYF
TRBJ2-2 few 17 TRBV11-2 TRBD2 TGTGCCAGCAGCTTAGGGCCGGGACTAGCGAGGACCGGGGAGCTGTTTTTT CASSLGPGLARTGELFF
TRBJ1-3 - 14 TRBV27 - TGTGCCAGCAGTTCCGGGATTCGTGGAAACACCATATATTTT CASSSGIRGNTIYF
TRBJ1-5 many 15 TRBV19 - TGTGCCAGTAGGATGACTCTGGGTAGCAATCAGCCCCAGCATTTT CASRMTLGSNQPQHF
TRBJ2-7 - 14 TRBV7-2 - TGTGCCAGCAGCTTAGCCGGCAGGGGGGCCGAGCAGTACTTC CASSLAGRGAEQYF
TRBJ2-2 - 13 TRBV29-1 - TGCAGCGTTGACAGGTCCAGCACCGGGGAGCTGTTTTTT CSVDRSSTGELFF
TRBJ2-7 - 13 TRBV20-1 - TGCAGTTCGATCCCCCTGGGATCGGGCGAGCAGTACTTC CSSIPLGSGEQYF
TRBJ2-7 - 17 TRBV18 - TGTGCCAGCTCACCACAGCCGTTTCCGACAGGAACCTACGAGCAGTACTTC CASSPQPFPTGTYEQYF
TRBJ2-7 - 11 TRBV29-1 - TGCAGCGTTGAAATGGGGGTCGAGCAGTACTTC CSVEMGVEQYF
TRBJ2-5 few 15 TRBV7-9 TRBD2 TGTGCCAGCAGCCCACGGGGACTAACTCAAGAGACCCAGTACTTC CASSPRGLTQETQYF
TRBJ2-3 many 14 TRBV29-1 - TGCAGCGTTGAAGTTTCAGGGCGCACAGATACGCAGTATTTT CSVEVSGRTDTQYF
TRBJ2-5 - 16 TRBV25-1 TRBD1 TGTGCCAGCAGTGACCATTGGGACAGGAACCAAGAGACCCAGTACTTC CASSDHWDRNQETQYF
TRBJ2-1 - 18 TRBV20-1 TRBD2 TGCAGTGCCGAACTCGTACTAGCGGACCGAGCGACGGACAATGAGCAGTTCTTC CSAELVLADRATDNEQFF
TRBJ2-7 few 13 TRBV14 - TGTGCCAGCAGCCAACTAGGACTCACCGAGCAGTACTTC CASSQLGLTEQYF
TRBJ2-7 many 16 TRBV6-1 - TGTGCCAGCATGCCCGGGTCCGGGCGGGGGACATACGAGCAGTACTTC CASMPGSGRGTYEQYF
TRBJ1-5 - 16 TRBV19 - TGTGCCAGTAGTATACGAGAGCCCGGGGGTAATCAGCCCCAGCATTTT CASSIREPGGNQPQHF
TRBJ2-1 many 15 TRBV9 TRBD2 TGTGCCAGCAGCCCTAGCGGGAGGGCATTCGATGAGCAGTTCTTC CASSPSGRAFDEQFF
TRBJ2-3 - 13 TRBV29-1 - TGCAGCGTTGAAATGCTGGCCACAGATACGCAGTATTTT CSVEMLATDTQYF
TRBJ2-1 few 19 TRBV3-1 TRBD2 TGTGCCAGCAGACCCGGGGAGGTAGCGGGAGTTTTATCCTACAATGAGCAGTTCTTC CASRPGEVAGVLSYNEQFF
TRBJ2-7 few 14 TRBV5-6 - TGTGCCAGCAGCCCGGGGGGCAGGGCCTACGAGCAGTACTTC CASSPGGRAYEQYF
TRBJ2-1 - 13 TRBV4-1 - TGCGCCAGCAGCCAGTTTTTGTTTAATGAGCAGTTCTTC CASSQFLFNEQFF
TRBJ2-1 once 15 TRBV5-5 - TGTGCCAGCAGATCCTCACCCATTGTGTCCCATGAGCAGTTCTTC CASRSSPIVSHEQFF
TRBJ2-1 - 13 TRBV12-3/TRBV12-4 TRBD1 TGTGCCAGCAGTTTAGGGGGACAGCTGGATCGGTTCTTC CASSLGGQLDRFF
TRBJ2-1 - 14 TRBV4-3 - TGCGCCAGCAGCCAAGAAAGCCTTTACAATGAGCAGTTCTTC CASSQESLYNEQFF
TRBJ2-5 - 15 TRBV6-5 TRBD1 TGTGCCAGCAGTTACTCAAGTTCAGGGGGAGAGACCCAGTACTTC CASSYSSSGGETQYF
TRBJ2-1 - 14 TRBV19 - TGTGCCAGTAGTCTCAGACTCCCGGGCAATGAGCAGTTCTTC CASSLRLPGNEQFF
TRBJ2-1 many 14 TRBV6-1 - TGTGCCAGTACAGAGGGGGGAATAGGCAATGAGCAGTTCTTC CASTEGGIGNEQFF
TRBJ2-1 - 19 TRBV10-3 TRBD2 TGTGCCATCAGTGAGTCGCTGACTAGCGGGGGCAGCTCCTACAATGAGCAGTTCTTC CAISESLTSGGSSYNEQFF
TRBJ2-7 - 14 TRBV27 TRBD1 TGTGCCAGCAGAACCGGGACAGGTACCCACGAGCAGTACTTC CASRTGTGTHEQYF
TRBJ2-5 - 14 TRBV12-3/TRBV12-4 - TGTGCCAGCAGTTCCGGACCTACCCAAGAGACCCAGTACTTC CASSSGPTQETQYF
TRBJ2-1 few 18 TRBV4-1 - TGCGCCAGCAGCCAAGTTGACGCTAGGACCCACGGTTACAATGAGCAGTTCTTC CASSQVDARTHGYNEQFF
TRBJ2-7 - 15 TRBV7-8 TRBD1 TGTGCCAGCAGCCCGCGGGACAGGGAGGTGTACGAGCAGTACTTC CASSPRDREVYEQYF
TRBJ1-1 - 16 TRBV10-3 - TGTGCCATCAGTGAACGAGACAGTTACTCGAACACTGAAGCTTTCTTT CAISERDSYSNTEAFF
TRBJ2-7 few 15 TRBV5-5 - TGTGCCAGCAGCTTAGATCGGCCATCCCACCTCGAGCAGTACTTC CASSLDRPSHLEQYF
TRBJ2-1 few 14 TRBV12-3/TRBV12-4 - TGTGCCAGCAGTTTAGACCCCTGGGGGGATGAGCAGTTCTTC CASSLDPWGDEQFF
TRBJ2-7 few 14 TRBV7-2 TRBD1 TGTGCCAGCAGCAACCGGGACAGGGAGGTCGAGCAGTACTTC CASSNRDREVEQYF
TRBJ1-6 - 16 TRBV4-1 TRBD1 TGCGCCAGCAGCCAAACCGGGACAGGGGGCAATTTACCCCTCCACTTT CASSQTGTGGNLPLHF
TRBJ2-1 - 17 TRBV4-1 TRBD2 TGCGCCAGCAGCCTCCTCGGCCTAGCGGGAGATAACAATGAGCAGTTCTTC CASSLLGLAGDNNEQFF
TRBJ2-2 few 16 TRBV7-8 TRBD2 TGTGCCAGCAGCTTTCTGGGACTAGCCTCCTCCGGGGAGCTGTTTTTT CASSFLGLASSGELFF
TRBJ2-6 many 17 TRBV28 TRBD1 TGTGCCAGCAGTTGGACAGGAGCCCTGGCTGGGGCCAACGTCCTGACTTTC CASSWTGALAGANVLTF
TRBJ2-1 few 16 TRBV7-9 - TGTGCCAGCAGCTTACGGAGGCCCCCTTCCTACAATGAGCAGTTCTTC CASSLRRPPSYNEQFF
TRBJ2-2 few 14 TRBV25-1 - TGTGCCAGCATTTCCCCGGGGAACACCGGGGAGCTGTTTTTT CASISPGNTGELFF
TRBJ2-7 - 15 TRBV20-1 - TGCAGTGCTAGAGATCGAGAAGGGGGTCAGTACGAGCAGTACTTC CSARDREGGQYEQYF
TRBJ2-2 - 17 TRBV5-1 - TGCGCCAGCAGCGCTGGACTATTCCAATTGAACACCGGGGAGCTGTTTTTT CASSAGLFQLNTGELFF
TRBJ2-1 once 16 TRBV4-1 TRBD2 TGCGCCAGCAGCCAAGAAGGGCTAGCGGAAAACAATGAGCAGTTCTTC CASSQEGLAENNEQFF